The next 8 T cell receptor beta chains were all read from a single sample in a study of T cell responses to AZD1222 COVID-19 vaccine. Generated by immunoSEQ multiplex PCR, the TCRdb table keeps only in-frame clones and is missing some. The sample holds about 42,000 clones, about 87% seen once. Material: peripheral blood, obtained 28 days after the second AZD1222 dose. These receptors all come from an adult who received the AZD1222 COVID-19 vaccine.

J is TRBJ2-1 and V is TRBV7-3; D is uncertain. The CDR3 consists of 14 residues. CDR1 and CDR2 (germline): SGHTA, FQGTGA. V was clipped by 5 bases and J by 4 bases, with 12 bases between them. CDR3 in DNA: TGTGCCAGCAGCCCAGCCGGTGGGTACAATGAGCAGTTCTTC. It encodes CASSPAGGYNEQFF.

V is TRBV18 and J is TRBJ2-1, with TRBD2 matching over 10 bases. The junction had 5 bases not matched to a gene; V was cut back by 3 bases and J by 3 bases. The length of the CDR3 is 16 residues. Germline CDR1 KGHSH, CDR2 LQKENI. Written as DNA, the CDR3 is TGTGCCAGCTCACCGCTAGCGGGAGAGAACTACAATGAGCAGTTCTTC. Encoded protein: CASSPLAGENYNEQFF.

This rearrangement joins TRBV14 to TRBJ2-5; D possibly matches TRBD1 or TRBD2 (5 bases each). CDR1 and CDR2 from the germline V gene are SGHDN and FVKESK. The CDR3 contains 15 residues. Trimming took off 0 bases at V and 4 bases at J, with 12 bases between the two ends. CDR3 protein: CASSQDQGGRETQYF. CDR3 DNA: TGTGCCAGCAGCCAAGATCAGGGCGGGCGAGAGACCCAGTACTTC.

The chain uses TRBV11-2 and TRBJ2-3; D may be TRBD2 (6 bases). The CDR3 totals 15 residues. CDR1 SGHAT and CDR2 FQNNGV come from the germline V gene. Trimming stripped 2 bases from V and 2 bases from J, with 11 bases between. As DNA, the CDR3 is TGTGCCAGCAGCTTATGGAGGGGACTCACAGATACGCAGTATTTT. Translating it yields CASSLWRGLTDTQYF.

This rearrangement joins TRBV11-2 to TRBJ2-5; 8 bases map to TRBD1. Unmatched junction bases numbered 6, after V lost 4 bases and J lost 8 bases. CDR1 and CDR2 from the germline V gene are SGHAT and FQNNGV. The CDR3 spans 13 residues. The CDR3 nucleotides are TGTGCCAGCAGCTCCGGGACAGGTCAAACCCAGTACTTC. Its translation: CASSSGTGQTQYF.

CDR3 in DNA: TGTGCCTGGAGTGCCACAGATACGCAGTATTTT. This encodes CAWSATDTQYF. This sequence joins TRBV30 and TRBJ2-3; D is unclear. V gave up 1 base and J gave up 2 bases, with 1 base separating them. This CDR3 is 11 amino acids long. Germline V gene sequence: CDR1 GTSNPN, CDR2 SVGIG (reference sequence).

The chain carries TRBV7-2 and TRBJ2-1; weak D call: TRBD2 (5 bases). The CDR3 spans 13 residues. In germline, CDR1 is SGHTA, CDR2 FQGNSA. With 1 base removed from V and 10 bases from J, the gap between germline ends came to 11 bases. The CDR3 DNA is TGTGCCAGCAGCTTAGACCCGAAGCGGGAGCAGTTCTTC. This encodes CASSLDPKREQFF.

CDR3: CASSKARGSSFVDTEAFF. The CDR3, as DNA: TGTGCCAGCAGCAAAGCTAGGGGAAGCAGCTTCGTGGACACTGAAGCTTTCTTT. This rearrangement joins TRBV21-1 to TRBJ1-1; TRBD1, as called in the table, went unchecked against the DNA. TRBV21-1 is given as a pseudogene. This CDR3 region has 18 residues.